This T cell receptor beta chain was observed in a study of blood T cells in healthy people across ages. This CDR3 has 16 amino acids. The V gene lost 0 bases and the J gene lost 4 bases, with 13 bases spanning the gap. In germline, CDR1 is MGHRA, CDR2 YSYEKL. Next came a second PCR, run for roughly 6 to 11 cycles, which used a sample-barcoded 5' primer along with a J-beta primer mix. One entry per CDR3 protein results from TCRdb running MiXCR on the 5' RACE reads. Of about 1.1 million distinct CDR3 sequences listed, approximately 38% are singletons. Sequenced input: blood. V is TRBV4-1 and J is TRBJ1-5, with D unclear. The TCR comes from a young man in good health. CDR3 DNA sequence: TGCGCCAGCAGCCAAGAAGTAAGCCAGTTAAATCAGCCCCAGCATTTT. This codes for CASSQEVSQLNQPQHF.